This T cell receptor (beta chain) was identified during a study of cytomegalovirus exposure and HLA in healthy donors. The wider study: The roughly 130 validation repertoires were reported in a later analysis to have been generated on the same platform as the approximately 700 first-cohort repertoires. Findings of the study overall: It was confirmed in vitro that a few of the CMV-associated chains were specific for CMV antigens. Most TCR sequences were rare, but some public TCRs occurred in many donors.

There are 14 residues in the CDR3. V lost 6 bases and J lost 3, with 14 bases in between. The germline CDR1 and CDR2 sequences are SEHNR and FQNEAQ (reference sequence). The validation cohort, a group of some 120 subjects, included the donors and was separate from the approximately 680-subject first cohort. Libraries were prepared by immunoSEQ multiplex PCR; TCRdb keeps only in-frame clonotypes and omits some of them. This table holds around 140,000 clones, 89% found once. As for this clone: Its cognate antigen is unknown.

The V call is TRBV7-9, the J call TRBJ1-2; D is unresolved. Sequencing was done on a sample of PBMCs. The clonotype originates from a woman younger than 35 in good health and CMV-seronegative. The CDR3 region is CASSPSGVDYGYTF. In DNA form, the CDR3 reads TGTGCCAGCAGTCCGTCCGGGGTGGACTATGGCTACACCTTC.